This T cell receptor (beta chain) was obtained from a study of blood T cell repertoires in COVID-19. In the study overall: T cells, B-cell-depleted T cells, or PBMCs provided the cDNA or gDNA that served as material.

Assay: immunoSEQ multiplex PCR; the TCRdb copy retains only in-frame clones and omits some. Of approximately 150,000 clones listed, roughly nine tenths were seen once; the top ten hold around 1.5%. Germline CDR1 and CDR2: SGHTA and FQGNSA. Trimming cost V 5 bases and J 3 bases, with 11 bases left between them. CDR3 length: 13 amino acids. This clone was picked up a small number of times. V is TRBV7-2 and J is TRBJ2-7, with D uncertain. Material for sequencing was peripheral blood. This receptor was obtained from a human donor in a cohort sampled during active COVID-19. The CDR3 DNA follows: TGTGCCAGCAGCCGAGAGCCTGGCTACGAGCAGTACTTC. Residues: CASSREPGYEQYF.